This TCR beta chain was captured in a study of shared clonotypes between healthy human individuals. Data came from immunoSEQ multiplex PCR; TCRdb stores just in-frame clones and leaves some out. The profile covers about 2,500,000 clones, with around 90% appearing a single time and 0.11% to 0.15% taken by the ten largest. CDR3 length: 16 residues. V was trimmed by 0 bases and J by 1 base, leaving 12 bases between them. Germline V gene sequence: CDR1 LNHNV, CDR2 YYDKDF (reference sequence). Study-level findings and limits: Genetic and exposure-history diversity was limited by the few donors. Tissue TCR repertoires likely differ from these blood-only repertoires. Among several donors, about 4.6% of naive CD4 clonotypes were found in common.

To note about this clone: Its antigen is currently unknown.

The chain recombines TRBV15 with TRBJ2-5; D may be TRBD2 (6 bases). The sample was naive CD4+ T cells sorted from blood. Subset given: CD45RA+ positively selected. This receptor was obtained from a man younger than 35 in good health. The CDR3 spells CATSRDLTGVQETQYF. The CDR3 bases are TGTGCCACCAGCAGAGATCTAACGGGAGTCCAAGAGACCCAGTACTTC.